The rows below give T cell receptor beta chains drawn from one sample of a study of blood T cell repertoires in COVID-19. The method was immunoSEQ multiplex PCR; TCRdb's version includes in-frame clones alone and lacks a portion of them. The repertoire holds approximately 230,000 clones, with over 75% as singletons. Sample: PBMCs or T cells enriched from blood (not recorded which). The receptor source for this set is a man between 40 and 49 years old who had recovered from COVID-19. CDR3s include the opening cysteine and the closing phenylalanine or tryptophan. D genes are given only for firm matches. Clone size is stated in some rows and not others, as once, few, many or a class when expanded.

cdr3_nt: TGTGCCAGCAGCGTAGATCCGGGGATGAACACTGAAGCTTTCTTT
cdr3_aa: CASSVDPGMNTEAFF
d_call: -
j_call: TRBJ1-1
clone_size: -
v_call: TRBV9

cdr3_nt: TGTGCCAGCAGCTTAGCAAGGACAGGGAAAAACTCCTACGAGCAGTACTTC
cdr3_aa: CASSLARTGKNSYEQYF
d_call: TRBD1
j_call: TRBJ2-7
clone_size: -
v_call: TRBV7-9

cdr3_nt: TGTGCCAGCAGCCAATGGGCAGGGGGCGCTTTCGGGGCCAACGTCCTGACTTTC
cdr3_aa: CASSQWAGGAFGANVLTF
d_call: TRBD1
j_call: TRBJ2-6
clone_size: -
v_call: TRBV14

cdr3_nt: TGCGCCAGCAGCGTGAACGGACAGGGTGACGCCGGGGAGCTGTTTTTT
cdr3_aa: CASSVNGQGDAGELFF
d_call: TRBD1
j_call: TRBJ2-2
clone_size: -
v_call: TRBV5-1

cdr3_nt: TGTGCCAGCAGTTTTCGTGAGTGGGGGGTCACTGAAGCTTTCTTT
cdr3_aa: CASSFREWGVTEAFF
d_call: -
j_call: TRBJ1-1
clone_size: -
v_call: TRBV28

cdr3_nt: TGTGCCAGCAGCTTATCGACCGGGACAGGGGGCAAGCAGTACTTC
cdr3_aa: CASSLSTGTGGKQYF
d_call: TRBD1
j_call: TRBJ2-7
clone_size: -
v_call: TRBV11-3

cdr3_nt: TGTGCCAGCAGCTTAAGCTTATACTCCTACGAGCAGTACTTC
cdr3_aa: CASSLSLYSYEQYF
d_call: -
j_call: TRBJ2-7
clone_size: -
v_call: TRBV7-2

cdr3_nt: TGTGCCACCTACCCATCGGACAGTCTTCGGACTGAAGCTTTCTTT
cdr3_aa: CATYPSDSLRTEAFF
d_call: -
j_call: TRBJ1-1
clone_size: -
v_call: TRBV6-5

cdr3_nt: TGTGCCAGCGGGCGGGGGGGGATTAAAGGCTACACCTTC
cdr3_aa: CASGRGGIKGYTF
d_call: -
j_call: TRBJ1-2
clone_size: -
v_call: TRBV27

cdr3_nt: TGTGCCAGCAGCGAAACAGGGTCTCCCACTGAAGCTTTCTTT
cdr3_aa: CASSETGSPTEAFF
d_call: -
j_call: TRBJ1-1
clone_size: -
v_call: TRBV9

cdr3_nt: TGTGCCAGCAGTGAGGGCGCTGACCCGTACGAGCAGTACTTC
cdr3_aa: CASSEGADPYEQYF
d_call: -
j_call: TRBJ2-7
clone_size: -
v_call: TRBV2

cdr3_nt: TGTGCCAGCAGCTTGGGACAGGGCGGCAATCAGCCCCAGCATTTT
cdr3_aa: CASSLGQGGNQPQHF
d_call: TRBD1
j_call: TRBJ1-5
clone_size: -
v_call: TRBV5-4

cdr3_nt: TGTGCCAGCAGCCCAGGACAGGGAGGTACCGGGGAGCTGTTTTTT
cdr3_aa: CASSPGQGGTGELFF
d_call: TRBD1
j_call: TRBJ2-2
clone_size: -
v_call: TRBV5-5

cdr3_nt: TGTGCCAGCAGCCAACAAACGGGGGGGACAGGGAGCAATCAGCCCCAGCATTTT
cdr3_aa: CASSQQTGGTGSNQPQHF
d_call: TRBD1
j_call: TRBJ1-5
clone_size: -
v_call: TRBV4-2

cdr3_nt: TGCGCCAGCAGCTTCCCGACAGGGCTCAACGAGCAGTACTTC
cdr3_aa: CASSFPTGLNEQYF
d_call: TRBD1
j_call: TRBJ2-7
clone_size: -
v_call: TRBV5-1

cdr3_nt: TGTGCCACCAGTGATAACGGGGAATGGGCCAACGTCCTGACTTTC
cdr3_aa: CATSDNGEWANVLTF
d_call: -
j_call: TRBJ2-6
clone_size: once
v_call: TRBV24-1

cdr3_nt: TGTGCCAGCAGCCCGGGACAGGGCCAAGGTCAGCCCCAGCATTTT
cdr3_aa: CASSPGQGQGQPQHF
d_call: TRBD1
j_call: TRBJ1-5
clone_size: -
v_call: TRBV2

cdr3_nt: TGTGCTAATGCCCCTGGCCCCCAAGAGACCCAGTACTTC
cdr3_aa: CANAPGPQETQYF
d_call: -
j_call: TRBJ2-5
clone_size: few
v_call: TRBV5-4

cdr3_nt: TGCGCCAGCAGCCAAGGGCACTCTGGAAACACCATATATTTT
cdr3_aa: CASSQGHSGNTIYF
d_call: -
j_call: TRBJ1-3
clone_size: -
v_call: TRBV4-1

cdr3_nt: TGCGCCAGCAGCCCAGGAGACTCGACAGGGGCCTATGGCTACACCTTC
cdr3_aa: CASSPGDSTGAYGYTF
d_call: TRBD1
j_call: TRBJ1-2
clone_size: once
v_call: TRBV5-1

cdr3_nt: TGTGCCAGCAGCGCCGGCGGGCTAGCGGGAGGTCGGAGCGGGGAGCTGTTTTTT
cdr3_aa: CASSAGGLAGGRSGELFF
d_call: TRBD2
j_call: TRBJ2-2
clone_size: -
v_call: TRBV9

cdr3_nt: TGCGCCAGCAGCTTGCCCCAATCGCGGGGCGTCGACACTGAAGCTTTCTTT
cdr3_aa: CASSLPQSRGVDTEAFF
d_call: -
j_call: TRBJ1-1
clone_size: -
v_call: TRBV5-1

cdr3_nt: TGTGCCAGCAGTCCCGGGACAGGGGGTGGAGTTACTGAAGCTTTCTTT
cdr3_aa: CASSPGTGGGVTEAFF
d_call: TRBD1
j_call: TRBJ1-1
clone_size: -
v_call: TRBV5-6

cdr3_nt: TGTGCCAGCAACCCAGGTCCCAGCACAGATACGCAGTATTTT
cdr3_aa: CASNPGPSTDTQYF
d_call: -
j_call: TRBJ2-3
clone_size: -
v_call: TRBV7-8

cdr3_nt: TGTGCCAGCGCCACCGGGACTAGCGGGAGTACTGAGCAGTTCTTC
cdr3_aa: CASATGTSGSTEQFF
d_call: TRBD2
j_call: TRBJ2-1
clone_size: -
v_call: TRBV28

cdr3_nt: TGTGCCAGCAGTTACAGGGGGCTGGTAAACATGGAGCAGTACTTC
cdr3_aa: CASSYRGLVNMEQYF
d_call: TRBD1
j_call: TRBJ2-7
clone_size: -
v_call: TRBV6-2/TRBV6-3